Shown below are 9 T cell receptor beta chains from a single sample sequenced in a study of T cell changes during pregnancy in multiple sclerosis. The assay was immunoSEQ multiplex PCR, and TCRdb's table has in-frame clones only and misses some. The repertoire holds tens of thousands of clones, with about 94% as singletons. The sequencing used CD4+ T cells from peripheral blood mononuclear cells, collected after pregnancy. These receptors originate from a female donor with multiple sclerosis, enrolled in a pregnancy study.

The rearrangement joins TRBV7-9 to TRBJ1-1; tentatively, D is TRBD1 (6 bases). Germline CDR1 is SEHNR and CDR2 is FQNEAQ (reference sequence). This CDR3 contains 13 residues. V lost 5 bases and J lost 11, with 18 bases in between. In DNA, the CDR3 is TGTGCCAGCAGCCCTAGTTTGCCAGGGGAGGCTTTCTTT. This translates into CASSPSLPGEAFF.

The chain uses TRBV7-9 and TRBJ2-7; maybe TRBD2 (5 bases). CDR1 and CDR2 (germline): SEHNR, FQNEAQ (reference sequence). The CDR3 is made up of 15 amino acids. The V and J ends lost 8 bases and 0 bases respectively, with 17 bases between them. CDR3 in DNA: TGTGCCAGCGGGAGTGGGGTAATACCCTCCTACGAGCAGTACTTC. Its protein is CASGSGVIPSYEQYF.

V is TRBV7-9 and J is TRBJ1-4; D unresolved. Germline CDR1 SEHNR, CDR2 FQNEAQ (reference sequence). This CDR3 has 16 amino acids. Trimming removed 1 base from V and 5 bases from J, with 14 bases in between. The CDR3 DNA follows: TGTGCCAGCAGCTTAGTGTCTTCAGGCACCAATGAAAAACTGTTTTTT. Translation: CASSLVSSGTNEKLFF.

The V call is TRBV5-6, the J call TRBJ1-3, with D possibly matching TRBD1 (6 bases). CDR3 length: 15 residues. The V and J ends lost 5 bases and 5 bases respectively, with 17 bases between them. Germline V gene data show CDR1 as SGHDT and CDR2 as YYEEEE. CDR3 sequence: CASSIQGNNRNTIYF. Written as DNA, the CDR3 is TGTGCCAGCAGTATTCAGGGGAACAATCGAAACACCATATATTTT.

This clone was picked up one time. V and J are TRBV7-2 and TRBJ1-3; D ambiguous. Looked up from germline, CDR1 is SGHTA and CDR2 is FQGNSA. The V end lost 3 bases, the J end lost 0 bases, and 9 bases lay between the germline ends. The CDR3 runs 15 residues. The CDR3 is CASSFDSHSGNTIYF. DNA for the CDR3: TGTGCCAGCAGCTTCGACTCGCACTCTGGAAACACCATATATTTT. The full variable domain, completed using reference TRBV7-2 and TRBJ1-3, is GAGVSQSPSNKVTEKGKDVELRCDPISGHTALYWYRQSLGQGLEFLIYFQGNSAPDKSGLPSDRFSAERTGGSVSTLTIQRTQQEDSAVYLCASSFDSHSGNTIYFGEGSWLTVV.

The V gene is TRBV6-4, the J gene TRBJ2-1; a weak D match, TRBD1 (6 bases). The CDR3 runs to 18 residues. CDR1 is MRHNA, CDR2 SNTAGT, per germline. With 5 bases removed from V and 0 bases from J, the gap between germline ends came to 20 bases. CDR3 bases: TGTGCCAGCAGTCTCCGACAGGCCACCCCCCTCTCCTACAATGAGCAGTTCTTC. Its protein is CASSLRQATPLSYNEQFF.

The CDR3 sequence is CASSVLGRSSGRAQYF. DNA of the CDR3: TGTGCCAGCAGCGTACTGGGTCGGTCTAGCGGGAGAGCGCAGTATTTT. The rearrangement joins TRBV7-2 to TRBJ2-3; 10 bases fit TRBD2. Unmatched junction bases numbered 15, after V lost 5 bases and J lost 10 bases. The CDR3 sequence is 16 residues long. CDR1 SGHTA and CDR2 FQGNSA come from the germline V gene. Looking up the rest from reference TRBV7-2 and TRBJ2-3 gives the full variable domain: GAGVSQSPSNKVTEKGKDVELRCDPISGHTALYWYRQSLGQGLEFLIYFQGNSAPDKSGLPSDRFSAERTGGSVSTLTIQRTQQEDSAVYLCASSVLGRSSGRAQYFGPGTRLTVL.

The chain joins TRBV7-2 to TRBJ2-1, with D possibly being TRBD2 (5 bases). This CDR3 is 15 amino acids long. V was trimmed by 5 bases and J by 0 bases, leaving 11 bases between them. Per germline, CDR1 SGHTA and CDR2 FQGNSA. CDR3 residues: CASSPSGSSYNEQFF. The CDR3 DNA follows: TGTGCCAGCAGCCCGAGCGGAAGCTCCTACAATGAGCAGTTCTTC.

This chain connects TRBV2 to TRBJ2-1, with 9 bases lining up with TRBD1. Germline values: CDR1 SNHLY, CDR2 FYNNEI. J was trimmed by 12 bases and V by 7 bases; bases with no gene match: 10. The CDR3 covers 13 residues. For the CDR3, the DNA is TGTGCCAGCAAGGGACAGGGAATCGTAGGGCAGTTCTTC. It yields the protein CASKGQGIVGQFF.